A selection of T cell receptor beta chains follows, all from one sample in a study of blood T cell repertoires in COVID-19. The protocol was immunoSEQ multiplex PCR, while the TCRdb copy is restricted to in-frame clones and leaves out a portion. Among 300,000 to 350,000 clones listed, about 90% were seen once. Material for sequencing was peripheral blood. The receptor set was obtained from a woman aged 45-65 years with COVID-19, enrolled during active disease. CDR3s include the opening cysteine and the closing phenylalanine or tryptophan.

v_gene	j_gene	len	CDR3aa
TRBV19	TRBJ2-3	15	CASNRKQGSTDTQYF
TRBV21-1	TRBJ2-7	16	CASSKDRGRSVYEQYF
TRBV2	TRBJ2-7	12	CASSPQRYEQYF
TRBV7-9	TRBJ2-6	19	CASSLGLTGPSSGANVLTF
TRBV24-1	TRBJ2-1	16	CATSDSRTSDYNEQFF
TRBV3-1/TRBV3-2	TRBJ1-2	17	CASSSTPGTGVSYGYTF
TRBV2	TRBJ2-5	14	CASSATGFQETQYF
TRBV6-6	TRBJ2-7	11	CASSLHNEQYF
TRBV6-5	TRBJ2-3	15	CASRSPGLGTDTQYF
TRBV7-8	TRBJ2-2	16	CASSLVYRSGTGELFF
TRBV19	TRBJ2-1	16	CASRGLAGDSYNEQFF
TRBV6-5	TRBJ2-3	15	CASGTPLGATDTQYF
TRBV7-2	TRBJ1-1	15	CASSLILVANTEAFF
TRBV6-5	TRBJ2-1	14	CASKNPSSYNEQFF
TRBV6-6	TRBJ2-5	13	CASSWTGGETQYF
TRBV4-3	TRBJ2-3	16	CASSQDRSGRADTQYF
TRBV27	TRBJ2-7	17	CASSKQGALGLSYEQYF
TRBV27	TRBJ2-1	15	CASSFRREGQQGQFF
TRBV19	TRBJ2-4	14	CASSATGGKNIQYF
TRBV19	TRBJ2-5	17	CASSIGQGAFGKETQYF
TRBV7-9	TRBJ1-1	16	CASSPMAGPLNTEAFF
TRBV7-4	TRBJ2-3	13	CASSETGSDTQYF